Listed below are T cell receptor beta chains from one sample, sequenced in a study of T cell responses to AZD1222 COVID-19 vaccine. Some clones are missing from TCRdb's copy, which holds only in-frame ones; the method was immunoSEQ multiplex PCR. The table has over 110,000 clones, 90% seen once. Material: peripheral blood, obtained 28 days after the second AZD1222 dose. Receptors originate from an adult who received the AZD1222 COVID-19 vaccine. CDR3s include the opening cysteine and the closing phenylalanine or tryptophan. The D gene is left open where the match is weak. The size entry is marked missing in some rows and otherwise reads once, few, many or a size class.

TRBV28	NA	TRBJ1-5	TRBD1	CASSPQVGQGAQPQHF	TGTGCCAGCAGTCCACAGGTAGGACAGGGGGCCCAGCCCCAGCATTTT
TRBV7-3	NA	TRBJ2-6	TRBD1	CASSLGTGSGANVLTF	TGTGCCAGCAGCTTAGGGACAGGCTCTGGGGCCAACGTCCTGACTTTC
TRBV6-2/TRBV6-3	NA	TRBJ1-2	NA	CASSYSGTQSF	TGTGCCAGCAGTTACTCGGGCACCCAATCCTTC
TRBV28	NA	TRBJ1-2	TRBD1	CASSFSGQGALGYTF	TGTGCCAGCAGTTTTTCGGGACAGGGGGCTTTAGGCTACACCTTC
TRBV2	NA	TRBJ1-5	NA	CASRSDSNQPQHF	TGTGCCAGCAGGAGTGACAGCAATCAGCCCCAGCATTTT
TRBV6-1	once	TRBJ1-5	NA	CASSEVRSVGQPQHF	TGTGCCAGCAGTGAAGTTCGGAGTGTAGGGCAGCCCCAGCATTTT
TRBV9	NA	TRBJ2-3	NA	CASSVERRGGTDTQYF	TGTGCCAGCAGCGTAGAGAGGCGGGGAGGCACAGATACGCAGTATTTT
TRBV6-5	NA	TRBJ1-2	TRBD1	CASSPQGALLSSTF	TGTGCCAGCAGTCCACAGGGGGCGCTTCTCTCCTCCACCTTC
TRBV6-5	NA	TRBJ1-3	TRBD1	CASSYSTGIIGNTIYF	TGTGCCAGCAGTTACTCGACAGGGATTATAGGAAACACCATATATTTT
TRBV28	NA	TRBJ1-1	NA	CASSFRTVNTEAFF	TGTGCCAGCAGTTTCCGGACAGTCAACACTGAAGCTTTCTTT
TRBV7-2	NA	TRBJ2-7	NA	CASSLAMPGSYEQYF	TGTGCCAGCAGCTTAGCGATGCCCGGATCCTACGAGCAGTACTTC
TRBV18	NA	TRBJ1-3	TRBD1	CASSPATRDRDGNTIYF	TGTGCCAGCTCACCAGCTACGAGAGACAGGGATGGAAACACCATATATTTT
TRBV6-2/TRBV6-3	NA	TRBJ2-2	NA	CASSYPLATDTGELFF	TGTGCCAGCAGTTATCCCCTAGCGACTGACACCGGGGAGCTGTTTTTT
TRBV14	NA	TRBJ2-7	NA	CASSQVLGYEQYF	TGTGCCAGCAGCCAAGTATTAGGTTACGAGCAGTACTTC
TRBV4-3	once	TRBJ2-1	TRBD2	CASSQDIGLASTGSNEQFF	TGCGCCAGCAGCCAAGACATCGGACTAGCTTCTACGGGATCCAATGAGCAGTTCTTC
TRBV3-1/TRBV3-2	NA	TRBJ1-6	TRBD1	CASSQGDRLNNSPLHF	TGTGCCAGCAGCCAAGGGGACAGATTGAACAATTCACCCCTCCACTTT
TRBV28	NA	TRBJ2-7	NA	CATAGTTYEQYF	TGTGCCACCGCGGGAACCACCTACGAGCAGTACTTC
TRBV7-2	once	TRBJ1-1	NA	CASSLWFGNTGNTEAFF	TGTGCCAGCAGCTTATGGTTCGGGAACACAGGGAACACTGAAGCTTTCTTT
TRBV18	NA	TRBJ1-1	TRBD1	CASSLRLGQDTEAFF	TGTGCCAGCTCACTACGACTGGGACAGGACACTGAAGCTTTCTTT
TRBV18	NA	TRBJ1-1	TRBD1	CASSPFNVGRGRTEAFF	TGTGCCAGCTCACCCTTTAATGTCGGCAGGGGGAGAACTGAAGCTTTCTTT
TRBV18	NA	TRBJ1-1	NA	CASSPIRQGKANTEAFF	TGTGCCAGCTCACCAATACGGCAGGGAAAAGCGAACACTGAAGCTTTCTTT
TRBV6-5	NA	TRBJ1-4	NA	CASSLQGNEKLFF	TGTGCCAGCAGCCTACAGGGAAATGAAAAACTGTTTTTT
TRBV24-1	NA	TRBJ2-1	TRBD2	CATSGTGGPYNEQFF	TGTGCCACCAGTGGTACGGGAGGTCCCTACAATGAGCAGTTCTTC
TRBV5-4	few	TRBJ2-1	NA	CASSSARTPSNEQFF	TGTGCCAGCAGCTCCGCCCGGACCCCGTCAAATGAGCAGTTCTTC
TRBV15	NA	TRBJ2-6	NA	CATSKEGGGFGANVLTF	TGTGCCACCAGCAAAGAGGGAGGCGGGTTTGGGGCCAACGTCCTGACTTTC
TRBV19	NA	TRBJ2-1	NA	CASTLGQGGSNEQFF	TGTGCCAGTACCCTCGGGCAGGGGGGATCCAATGAGCAGTTCTTC
TRBV5-6	NA	TRBJ2-3	NA	CASSSSPGGRDTQYF	TGTGCCAGCAGCTCCTCCCCCGGGGGGCGAGATACGCAGTATTTT
TRBV30	NA	TRBJ2-5	NA	CAWAHGVTDPFPQETQYF	TGTGCCTGGGCCCATGGGGTGACAGATCCTTTCCCGCAAGAGACCCAGTACTTC
TRBV6-2/TRBV6-3	NA	TRBJ2-2	NA	CASSTSDRNTGELFF	TGTGCCAGCAGTACTTCAGACAGGAACACCGGGGAGCTGTTTTTT
TRBV19	NA	TRBJ2-1	TRBD2	CASSTGTKNNEQFF	TGTGCCAGTAGTACCGGGACTAAAAACAATGAGCAGTTCTTC
TRBV7-2	NA	TRBJ2-4	TRBD2	CASSLLGLAGEGTKNIQYF	TGTGCCAGCAGCTTATTAGGATTAGCGGGGGAAGGAACCAAAAACATTCAGTACTTC
TRBV5-1	once	TRBJ2-7	NA	CASSVGRTGTAGEQYF	TGCGCCAGCAGCGTCGGGCGCACCGGGACCGCAGGGGAGCAGTACTTC
TRBV20-1	NA	TRBJ2-7	TRBD2	CSASSGRAPNEQYF	TGCAGTGCTAGTAGCGGGAGGGCCCCCAACGAGCAGTACTTC
TRBV11-2	NA	TRBJ1-4	TRBD1	CASSLQGAANEKLFF	TGTGCCAGCAGTCTACAGGGGGCTGCTAATGAAAAACTGTTTTTT
TRBV19	NA	TRBJ1-1	TRBD1	CASSNGQALNTEAFF	TGTGCCAGTAGTAACGGACAGGCTCTGAACACTGAAGCTTTCTTT
TRBV19	NA	TRBJ1-5	NA	CASSMGLVQPQHF	TGTGCCAGTAGTATGGGGCTGGTCCAGCCCCAGCATTTT
TRBV2	NA	TRBJ1-5	NA	CASSGATGNQPQHF	TGTGCCAGCAGTGGAGCCACGGGCAATCAGCCCCAGCATTTT
TRBV3-1/TRBV3-2	NA	TRBJ1-1	TRBD1	CASSPSEDRPLNTEAFF	TGTGCCAGCAGCCCGTCAGAGGACAGGCCCCTGAACACTGAAGCTTTCTTT
TRBV12-3/TRBV12-4	NA	TRBJ2-5	NA	CASSLGALETQYF	TGTGCCAGCAGCCTTGGGGCCTTAGAGACCCAGTACTTC
TRBV27	NA	TRBJ2-1	NA	CASSPRGGGSYNEQFF	TGTGCCAGCAGTCCCCGAGGGGGGGGCTCCTACAATGAGCAGTTCTTC
TRBV27	NA	TRBJ1-5	NA	CASSLSTNSNQPQHF	TGTGCCAGCAGTTTAAGCACGAATAGCAATCAGCCCCAGCATTTT
TRBV5-1	NA	TRBJ1-4	NA	CASSPARGEKLFF	TGCGCCAGCAGCCCGGCCCGGGGTGAAAAACTGTTTTTT
TRBV20-1	NA	TRBJ2-3	TRBD2	CSASGTSGYTDTQYF	TGCAGTGCTAGTGGAACTAGCGGCTACACAGATACGCAGTATTTT
TRBV6-2/TRBV6-3	NA	TRBJ2-1	NA	CASSYPGVGNEQFF	TGTGCCAGCAGTTACCCGGGAGTAGGTAATGAGCAGTTCTTC
TRBV7-6	few	TRBJ2-7	TRBD2	CASSPGLAGTYEQYF	TGTGCCAGCAGCCCAGGACTAGCGGGAACCTACGAGCAGTACTTC
TRBV29-1	NA	TRBJ2-3	NA	CSLRFDPVDTQYF	TGCAGCCTAAGATTCGACCCTGTAGATACGCAGTATTTT
TRBV2	NA	TRBJ1-2	NA	CASSETAPLVGGYTF	TGTGCCAGCAGTGAAACGGCCCCTCTGGTGGGTGGCTACACCTTC
TRBV28	NA	TRBJ2-7	NA	CASSLTYEQYF	TGTGCCAGCAGCCTCACCTACGAGCAGTACTTC
TRBV7-3	NA	TRBJ1-3	NA	CASSLTGTGSGNTIYF	TGTGCCAGCAGCTTAACCGGCACAGGGTCTGGAAACACCATATATTTT
TRBV5-8	NA	TRBJ1-2	NA	CASSINWGRPTIGGYTF	TGTGCCAGCAGCATTAACTGGGGACGCCCGACGATCGGGGGCTACACCTTC